These 24 T cell receptor beta chains originate from one sample sequenced in a study of blood T cell repertoires in COVID-19 (dated by TCRdb to the early 2020s). The method was the immunoSEQ multiplex PCR assay. Imported from immuneACCESS, the table was reduced by TCRdb to in-frame sequences with V and J called. These copies leave out some clones; in studies compared against another copy, an unresolved V gene accounts for under half, and the cause of the remainder is not known. The sample table records around 110,000 clones; 85% of these occur just once. The top ten hold about 1.3% of the sample. Sequencing was performed on peripheral blood. These receptors all stem from a man between 35 and 55 years old with acute or convalescent COVID-19.

This clone was counted a single time. The CDR3 DNA is TGTGCCAGCAGCGAGACCGGGACAGGACCTTACGAGCAGTACTTC. It codes for CASSETGTGPYEQYF. This chain joins TRBV7-8 and TRBJ2-7, with 8 bases lining up with TRBD1. The CDR3 extends over 15 amino acids. Trimming removed 5 bases from V and 4 bases from J; junction bases left unmatched: 10. CDR1 is SGHVS and CDR2 is FQNEAQ in the germline V gene.

V and J are TRBV28 and TRBJ2-2; 8 bases fit TRBD2. Germline CDR1 reads MDHEN; CDR2 reads SYDVKM. Trimming at V came to 6 bases and at J to 5 bases, leaving 8 bases not matched to a gene. The CDR3 sequence is 15 residues long. CDR3 sequence reads: CASRPAGVGTGELFF. CDR3 bases: TGTGCCAGCAGACCAGCGGGAGTGGGGACCGGGGAGCTGTTTTTT.

The V call is TRBV6-5, the J call TRBJ2-3; 8 positions match TRBD2. The J segment lost 6 bases and the V segment lost 8 bases, leaving 7 bases of the junction unmatched. The germline gives CDR1 MNHEY, CDR2 SVGAGI. This CDR3 is built from 13 residues. The CDR3 loop reads CASSSGRVDTQYF. The CDR3 region has the DNA TGTGCCAGCTCCAGCGGGAGAGTTGATACGCAGTATTTT.

V is TRBV6-6 and J is TRBJ2-5; 7 nucleotides agree with TRBD1. The length of the CDR3 is 15 residues. CDR1 and CDR2 from the germline V gene are MNHNY and SVGAGI (reference sequence). V was pared by 6 bases and J by 5 bases, with 12 bases of the junction left unmatched. The CDR3 protein is CASRRGQIAGETQYF. DNA of the CDR3: TGTGCCAGCAGACGGGGACAGATCGCAGGGGAGACCCAGTACTTC.

This clone was found a few times. The rearrangement links TRBV7-2 to TRBJ2-7, with D perhaps matching TRBD2 (6 bases). V lost 2 bases, J lost 2 bases, and 13 bases lay in between. This CDR3 region has 15 residues. Germline V gives CDR1 SGHTA, CDR2 FQGNSA. As DNA, the CDR3 is TGTGCCAGCAGCTTACACGTTGGCGGGACCTACGAGCAGTACTTC. It is translated as CASSLHVGGTYEQYF.

The chain links TRBV4-1 to TRBJ1-3; a weak D match, TRBD1 (6 bases). Germline CDR1 and CDR2: MGHRA and YSYEKL. V gave up 2 bases and J gave up 0 bases, with 14 bases separating them. CDR3 length: 17 amino acids. CDR3 bases: TGCGCCAGCAGCCAAAGTGAGACAGGCAGCTCTGGAAACACCATATATTTT. Its protein product is CASSQSETGSSGNTIYF.

This sequence joins TRBV6-2 or TRBV6-3 and TRBJ2-3; maybe TRBD1 (6 bases). Per the germline V gene, CDR1 is MNHEY and CDR2 is SVGEGT. The CDR3 consists of 14 residues. The V gene lost 6 bases and the J gene lost 0 bases, with 10 bases spanning the gap. CDR3 DNA sequence: TGTGCCAGCAGCCGACAGGCCAGCACAGATACGCAGTATTTT. It encodes CASSRQASTDTQYF.

The chain combines TRBV28 with TRBJ2-1; D not resolved. Germline-derived CDR1 and CDR2 are MDHEN and SYDVKM. Trimming took 3 bases from V and 0 from J, leaving 30 bases between them. The CDR3 is 22 amino acids. The CDR3 loop is CASSLGWVPYSLDKSSYNEQFF. The CDR3 DNA reads TGTGCCAGCAGTTTGGGTTGGGTGCCGTACAGTTTAGATAAAAGCTCCTACAATGAGCAGTTCTTC.

V gene TRBV29-1 combines with J gene TRBJ2-2; 7 bases map to TRBD1. The CDR3 contains 12 residues. Germline CDR1 and CDR2: SQVTM and ANQGSEA. V shed 4 bases and J 4 bases; nucleotides not matched to a gene: 0. DNA for the CDR3: TGCAGCGTTGCAGGGGGCACCGGGGAGCTGTTTTTT. It encodes CSVAGGTGELFF.

The table lists this clone with a few counts. The chain is built from TRBV2 and TRBJ2-1, with TRBD2 as a possible D gene (6 bases). The ends were cut back, 4 bases at V and 9 bases at J, with 7 bases in the middle. This CDR3 has 11 residues. Per germline, CDR1 SNHLY and CDR2 FYNNEI. The CDR3 coding sequence is TGTGCCAGCAGTGGGGGAGGTGAGCAGTTCTTC. Protein product: CASSGGGEQFF.

This chain connects TRBV2 to TRBJ2-3, with unresolved D. The CDR3 has 16 residues. Germline CDR1 reads SNHLY; CDR2 reads FYNNEI. Trimming took 1 base from V and 1 from J, leaving 12 bases between them. The CDR3 nucleotides are TGTGCCAGCAGTGAAGGGCCTCTCGTGGGCACAGATACGCAGTATTTT. Translated: CASSEGPLVGTDTQYF.

The genes are TRBV28 and TRBJ2-2, with TRBD2 matching 8 bases. The trim removed 10 bases at V and 5 bases at J, leaving 6 bases unmatched. This CDR3 spans 13 amino acids. Germline V gives CDR1 MDHEN, CDR2 SYDVKM. CDR3 nucleotides: TGTGCCACCGGGGGGGGCTGGACCGGGGAGCTGTTTTTT. Translation: CATGGGWTGELFF.

The V call is TRBV5-1, the J call TRBJ2-5; 10 bases match TRBD2. The V gene's germline CDR1 is SGHRS and CDR2 YFSETQ. The V and J ends lost 4 bases and 1 base, in that order; junction bases with no gene match: 7. The CDR3 runs to 16 residues. The CDR3 is CASSRGGTSAQETQYF. The DNA of the CDR3 is TGCGCCAGCAGCCGAGGCGGGACTAGCGCCCAAGAGACCCAGTACTTC.

The rearrangement uses TRBV14 and TRBJ1-6; possible D gene TRBD1, 6 bases. CDR1 SGHDN and CDR2 FVKESK come from the germline V gene. The CDR3 runs to 16 residues. V shed 6 bases and J shed 7 bases, with 19 bases lying between them. In DNA, the CDR3 is TGTGCCAGCAGTGCGGACAGCCGGGCGTTAAATTCACCCCTCCACTTT. Residues: CASSADSRALNSPLHF. The full variable domain, in which reference TRBV14 and TRBJ1-6 provide the parts outside the CDR3, is EAGVTQFPSHSVIEKGQTVTLRCDPISGHDNLYWYRRVMGKEIKFLLHFVKESKQDESGMPNNRFLAERTGGTYSTLKVQPAELEDSGVYFCASSADSRALNSPLHFGNGTRLTVT.

This clone was seen a handful of times. V is TRBV12-5 and J is TRBJ2-7; TRBD1 agrees at 8 bases. Looked up from germline, CDR1 is LGHNT and CDR2 is FRNRAP. The CDR3 is made up of 15 amino acids. Trimming at V came to 2 bases and at J to 2 bases, leaving 5 bases not matched to a gene. The CDR3 DNA reads TGTGCTAGTGGTTTGCCCGGGACAGGCGCCTACGAGCAGTACTTC. Residues: CASGLPGTGAYEQYF.

This clone appeared a few times. The gene calls are TRBV20-1 and TRBJ1-2; D unresolved. The V gene's germline CDR1 is DFQATT and CDR2 SNEGSKA (reference sequence). Between the trimmed V and J ends, which lost 4 bases and 4 bases, there was a span of 7 bases. The CDR3 has 11 residues. The CDR3 region has the DNA TGCAGTGCTATTGAGGCCTATGGCTACACCTTC. It yields the protein CSAIEAYGYTF.

The DNA of the CDR3 is TGTGCCACCGGACAGTCTCCTAACTATGGCTACACCTTC. It encodes CATGQSPNYGYTF. This chain uses TRBV2 with TRBJ1-2, with D perhaps TRBD1 (6 bases). The CDR3 totals 13 residues. The germline V gene has CDR1 SNHLY and CDR2 FYNNEI. V was trimmed by 10 bases and J by 0 bases, leaving 12 bases between them.

The rearrangement joins TRBV5-1 to TRBJ2-1, with 10 positions matching TRBD2. The CDR3 has 16 amino acids. From germline, CDR1 is SGHRS and CDR2 YFSETQ. The J segment lost 9 bases and the V segment lost 2 bases, leaving 11 bases of the junction unmatched. CDR3 residues: CASSLSSGGRGREQFF. Here the CDR3 DNA reads TGCGCCAGCAGCTTATCTAGCGGGGGAAGGGGTCGTGAGCAGTTCTTC.

The chain joins TRBV6-5 to TRBJ1-1; D is possibly TRBD1 (5 bases). Looked up from germline, CDR1 is MNHEY and CDR2 is SVGAGI. The germline V and J ends were trimmed by 6 bases and 0 bases, with 8 bases remaining between them. The CDR3 extends over 13 amino acids. CDR3 in DNA: TGTGCCAGCAGCCGACAGATGAACACTGAAGCTTTCTTT. Its protein product is CASSRQMNTEAFF.

This chain connects TRBV19 to TRBJ1-1; perhaps TRBD1 as D (5 bases). V dropped 10 bases and J dropped 5 bases, with 17 bases sitting between them. Germline-derived CDR1 and CDR2 are LNHDA and SQIVND (reference sequence). CDR3 length: 13 residues. CDR3 sequence reads: CATLGRVGTEAFF. In nucleotides, the CDR3 is TGTGCCACCCTAGGCAGGGTGGGGACTGAAGCTTTCTTT.

V and J are TRBV21-1 and TRBJ1-4. TRBV21-1 is tagged as a pseudogene. CDR3 length equals 14 residues. This CDR3 is CASSSGRENEKLFF. DNA for the CDR3: TGTGCCAGCAGCAGTGGACGGGAGAATGAAAAACTGTTTTTT.

CDR3 sequence reads: CASSLYGLAVPRKNTGELFF. The CDR3 DNA sequence: TGTGCCAGCAGTTTATACGGACTAGCGGTCCCAAGAAAGAACACCGGGGAGCTGTTTTTT. V and J are TRBV28 and TRBJ2-2, with 10 bases that match TRBD2. V lost 1 base, J lost 1 base, and 12 bases stayed unmatched. The CDR3 extends over 20 amino acids. Germline assignment: CDR1 MDHEN and CDR2 SYDVKM.

The rearrangement uses TRBV7-9 and TRBJ1-2; 10 nucleotides agree with TRBD1. Germline CDR1 reads SEHNR; CDR2 reads FQNEAQ (reference sequence). J gave up 8 bases and V 2 bases, and 5 bases lay outside the gene matches. The CDR3 loop spans 14 amino acids. CDR3 DNA: TGTGCCAGCAGCTTAAGGACAGGGGGTTTCGGCTACACCTTC. Encoded protein: CASSLRTGGFGYTF.

J is TRBJ1-6 and V is TRBV18; the match to TRBD1 covers 9 bases. The germline gives CDR1 KGHSH, CDR2 LQKENI. The CDR3 loop spans 15 amino acids. J lost 9 bases, V lost 4 bases, and 7 bases had no gene match. The CDR3: CASSQDRGLSSPLHF. CDR3 sequence (DNA): TGTGCCAGCTCACAGGACAGGGGCCTCAGTTCACCCCTCCACTTT.